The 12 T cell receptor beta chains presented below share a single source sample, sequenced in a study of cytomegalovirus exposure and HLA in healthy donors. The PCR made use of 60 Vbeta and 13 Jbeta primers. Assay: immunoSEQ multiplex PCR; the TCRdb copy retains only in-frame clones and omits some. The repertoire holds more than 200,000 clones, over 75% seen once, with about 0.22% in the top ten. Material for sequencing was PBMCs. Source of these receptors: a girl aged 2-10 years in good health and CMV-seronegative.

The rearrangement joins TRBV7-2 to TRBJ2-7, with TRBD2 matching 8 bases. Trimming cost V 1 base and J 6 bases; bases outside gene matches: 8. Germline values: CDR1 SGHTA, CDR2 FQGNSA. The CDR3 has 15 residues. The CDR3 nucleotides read TGTGCCAGCAGCTTAGTCGGCGGGGGGTCTGGCGAGCAGTACTTC. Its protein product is CASSLVGGGSGEQYF.

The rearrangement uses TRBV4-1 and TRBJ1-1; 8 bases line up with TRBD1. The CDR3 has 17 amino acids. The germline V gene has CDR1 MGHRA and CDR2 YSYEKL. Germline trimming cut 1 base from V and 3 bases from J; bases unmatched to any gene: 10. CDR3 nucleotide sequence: TGCGCCAGCAGCCAAGGCCAGGGGGCGAGATTAGACACTGAAGCTTTCTTT. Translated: CASSQGQGARLDTEAFF.

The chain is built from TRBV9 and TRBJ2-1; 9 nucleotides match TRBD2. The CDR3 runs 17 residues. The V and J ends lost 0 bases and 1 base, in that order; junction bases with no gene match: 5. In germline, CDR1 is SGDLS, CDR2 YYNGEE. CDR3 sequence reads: CASSVGGGGGSYNEQFF. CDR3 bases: TGTGCCAGCAGCGTAGGTGGCGGGGGGGGGTCCTACAATGAGCAGTTCTTC.

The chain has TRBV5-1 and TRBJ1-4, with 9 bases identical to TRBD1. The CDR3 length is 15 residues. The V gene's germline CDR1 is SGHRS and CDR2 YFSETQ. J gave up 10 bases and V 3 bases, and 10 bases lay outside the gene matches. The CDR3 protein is CASSSAGTGLGKLFF. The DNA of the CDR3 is TGCGCCAGCAGCTCGGCCGGGACAGGGCTCGGAAAACTGTTTTTT.

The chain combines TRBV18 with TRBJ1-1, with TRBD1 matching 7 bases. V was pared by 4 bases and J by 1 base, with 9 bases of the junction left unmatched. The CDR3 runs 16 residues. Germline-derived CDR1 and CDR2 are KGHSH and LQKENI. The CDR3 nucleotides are TGTGCCAGCTCACAAAGGGCAGGGGGGAAGAACACTGAAGCTTTCTTT. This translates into CASSQRAGGKNTEAFF.

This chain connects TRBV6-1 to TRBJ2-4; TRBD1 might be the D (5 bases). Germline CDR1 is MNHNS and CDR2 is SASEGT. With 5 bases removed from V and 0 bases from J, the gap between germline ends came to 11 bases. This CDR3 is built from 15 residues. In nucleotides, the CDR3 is TGTGCCAGCAGTTTTTTGACAGAAGCCAAAAACATTCAGTACTTC. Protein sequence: CASSFLTEAKNIQYF.

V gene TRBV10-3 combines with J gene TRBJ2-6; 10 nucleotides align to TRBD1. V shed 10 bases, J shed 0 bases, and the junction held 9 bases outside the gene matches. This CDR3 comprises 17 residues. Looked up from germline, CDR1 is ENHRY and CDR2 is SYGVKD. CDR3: CATKERTGGSGANVLTF. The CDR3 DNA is TGTGCCACCAAGGAAAGGACAGGGGGCTCTGGGGCCAACGTCCTGACTTTC.

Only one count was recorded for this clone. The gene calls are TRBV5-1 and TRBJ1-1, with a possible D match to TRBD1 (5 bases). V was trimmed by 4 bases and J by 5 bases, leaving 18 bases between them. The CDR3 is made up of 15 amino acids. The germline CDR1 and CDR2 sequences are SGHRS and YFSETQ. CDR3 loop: CASSLRSAGGTEAFF. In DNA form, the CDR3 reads TGCGCCAGCAGCCTCCGGTCCGCGGGGGGGACTGAAGCTTTCTTT.

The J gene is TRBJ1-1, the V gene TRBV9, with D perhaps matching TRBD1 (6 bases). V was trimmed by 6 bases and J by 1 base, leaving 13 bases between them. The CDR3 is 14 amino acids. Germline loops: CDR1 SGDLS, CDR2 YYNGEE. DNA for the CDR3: TGTGCCAGCAATACCGAGGGGGAGAACACTGAAGCTTTCTTT. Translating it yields CASNTEGENTEAFF.

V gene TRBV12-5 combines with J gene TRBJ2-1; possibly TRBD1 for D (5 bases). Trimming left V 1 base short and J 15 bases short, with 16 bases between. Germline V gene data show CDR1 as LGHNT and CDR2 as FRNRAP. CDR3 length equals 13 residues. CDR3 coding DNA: TGTGCTAGTGGTTTGGCACGAAGGGGTGATCCGTTCTTC. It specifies CASGLARRGDPFF.

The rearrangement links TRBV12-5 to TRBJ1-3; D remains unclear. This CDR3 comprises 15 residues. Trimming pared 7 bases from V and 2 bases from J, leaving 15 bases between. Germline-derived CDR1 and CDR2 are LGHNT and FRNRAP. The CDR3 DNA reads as TGTGCTAGTGACCATTTCGGGGAGCCTGGAAACACCATATATTTT. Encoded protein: CASDHFGEPGNTIYF. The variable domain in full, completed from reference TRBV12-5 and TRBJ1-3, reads DARVTQTPRHKVTEMGQEVTMRCQPILGHNTVFWYRQTMMQGLELLAYFRNRAPLDDSGMPKDRFSAEMPDATLATLKIQPSEPRDSAVYFCASDHFGEPGNTIYFGEGSWLTVV.

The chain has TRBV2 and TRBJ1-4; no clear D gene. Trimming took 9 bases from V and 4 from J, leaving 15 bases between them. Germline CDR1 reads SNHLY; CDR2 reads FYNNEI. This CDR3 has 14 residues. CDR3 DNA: TGTGCCAGGAAGAACAGTACGAATAATGAAAAACTGTTTTTT. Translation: CARKNSTNNEKLFF.